Described below is a single TCR beta chain sequence and its context. This entry belongs to a study of cytomegalovirus exposure and HLA in healthy donors. It was with 60 Vbeta and 13 Jbeta primers that the PCR ran. The method was immunoSEQ multiplex PCR; TCRdb's version includes in-frame clones alone and lacks a portion of them. The table includes roughly 100,000 clones, over 70% detected once. The CDR3 sequence is 16 residues long. Losses at the gene ends were 6 bases for V and 4 bases for J; bases not matched to a gene: 11. Per germline, CDR1 MGHRA and CDR2 YSYEKL. V is TRBV4-1 and J is TRBJ2-7; 11 bases are a match to TRBD1. The sample was PBMCs. This TCR was recovered from a man younger than 40 in good health and CMV-seronegative. CDR3 in DNA: TGCGCCAGCAGACTTACGGCTGGGACAGGGGGATACGAGCAGTACTTC. Translating it yields CASRLTAGTGGYEQYF.